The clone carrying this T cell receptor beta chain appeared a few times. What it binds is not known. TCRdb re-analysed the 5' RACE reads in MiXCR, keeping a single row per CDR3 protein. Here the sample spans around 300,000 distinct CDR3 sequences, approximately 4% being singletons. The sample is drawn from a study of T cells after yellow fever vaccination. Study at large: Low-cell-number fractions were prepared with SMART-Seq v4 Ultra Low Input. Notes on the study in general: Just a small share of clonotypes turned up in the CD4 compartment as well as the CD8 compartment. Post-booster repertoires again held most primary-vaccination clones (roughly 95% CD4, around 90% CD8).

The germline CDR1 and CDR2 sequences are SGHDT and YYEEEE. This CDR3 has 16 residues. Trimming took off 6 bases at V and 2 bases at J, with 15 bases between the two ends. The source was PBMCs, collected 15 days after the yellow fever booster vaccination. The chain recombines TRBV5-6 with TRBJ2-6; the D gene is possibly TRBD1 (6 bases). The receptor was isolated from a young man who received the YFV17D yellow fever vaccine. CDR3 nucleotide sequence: TGTGCCAGCACCCAAGCAGGGGCGGCTGGGGCCAACGTCCTGACTTTC. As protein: CASTQAGAAGANVLTF.